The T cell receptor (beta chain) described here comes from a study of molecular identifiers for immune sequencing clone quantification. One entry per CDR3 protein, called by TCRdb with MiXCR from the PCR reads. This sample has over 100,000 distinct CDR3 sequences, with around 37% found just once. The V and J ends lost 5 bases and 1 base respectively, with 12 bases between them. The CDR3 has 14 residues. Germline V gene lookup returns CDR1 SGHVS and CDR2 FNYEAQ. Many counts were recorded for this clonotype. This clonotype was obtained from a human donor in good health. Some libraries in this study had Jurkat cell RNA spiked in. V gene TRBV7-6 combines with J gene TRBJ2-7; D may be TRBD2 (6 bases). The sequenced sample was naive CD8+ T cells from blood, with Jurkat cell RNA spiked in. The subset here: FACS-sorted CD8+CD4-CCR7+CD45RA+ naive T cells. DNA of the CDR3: TGTGCCAGCAGCCCGGGGGACGGTTCCTACGAGCAGTACTTC. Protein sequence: CASSPGDGSYEQYF.